This T cell receptor beta chain was sequenced for a study of blood T cell repertoires in COVID-19. As handled by the study authors: Cell counts per sample came from amplifying reference gene primers. Method: immunoSEQ multiplex PCR; TCRdb's copy keeps in-frame clones and lacks some. The DNA was the basis for D and trimming; V, J and clone size are from that table. The table lists 280,000 or so clones, roughly 85% of them singletons, with about 6% in the top ten. Germline V gene sequence: CDR1 SGHTA, CDR2 FQGNSA. CDR3 length equals 15 residues. Trimming cost V 3 bases and J 7 bases; bases outside gene matches: 9.

Sequencing was done on a sample of PBMCs or T cells enriched from blood (not recorded which). The chain joins TRBV7-2 to TRBJ2-3; 8 bases map to TRBD1. The clonotype was recovered from a woman in her forties who had recovered from COVID-19. Here the CDR3 DNA reads TGTGCCAGCAGCTTGGGACAGGCGGTCCAACATACGCAGTATTTT. Translating it yields CASSLGQAVQHTQYF.